A selection of T cell receptor beta chains follows, all from one sample in a study of Graves' ophthalmopathy and Graves' hyperthyroidism. TCRdb passed the multiplex PCR reads through MiXCR, listing each CDR3 protein once. This sample has over a million distinct CDR3 sequences, with less than 45% found just once. Specimen: peripheral blood or thyroid tissue (not recorded which). These receptors came from an adult man with Graves' hyperthyroidism. Each CDR3 is given with its conserved first and last residue. The D gene is left open where the match is weak. Part of the rows lack a size; the others show once, few, many or a class for expanded clones.

J gene,CDR3 length,D gene,V gene,clone size,CDR3 DNA,CDR3 protein
TRBJ1-5,14,-,TRBV6-5,many,TGTGCCAGCAGGGCTTCCGGGAACAATCAGCCCCAGCATTTT,CASRASGNNQPQHF
TRBJ1-5,15,-,TRBV15,many,TGTGCCACCAGCAGAGATCCCAATGCCCATCAGCCCCAGCATTTT,CATSRDPNAHQPQHF
TRBJ1-5,12,-,TRBV20-1,many,TGCAGTGCTAGAGAGGGGGATCAGCCCCAGCATTTT,CSAREGDQPQHF
TRBJ2-7,15,TRBD1,TRBV11-2,-,TGTGCCAGCAGCTCTGGGACAGGGCTCTCCTACGAGCAGTACTTC,CASSSGTGLSYEQYF
TRBJ2-7,16,-,TRBV16,-,TGTGCCAGCAGCCAAATAAGGTGGGGGACCTACTACGAGCAGTACTTC,CASSQIRWGTYYEQYF
TRBJ2-2,10,-,TRBV7-9,-,TGTGCCAGCATGGACGGGGAGCTGTTTTTT,CASMDGELFF
TRBJ1-1,14,-,TRBV7-8,few,TGTGCCAGCAGCCGGAGGGACGGGCACACTGAAGCTTTCTTT,CASSRRDGHTEAFF
TRBJ1-1,14,-,TRBV2,-,TGTGCCAGCGGAAAGGGCGAGATGAACACTGAAGCTTTCTTT,CASGKGEMNTEAFF
TRBJ1-1,13,-,TRBV29-1,many,TGCAGCGTTGAAAGGACGTCCGGTACTGAAGCTTTCTTT,CSVERTSGTEAFF
TRBJ1-1,13,-,TRBV10-1,many,TGCGCCAGGATGAACAGGGCGGTCACTGAAGCTTTCTTT,CARMNRAVTEAFF
TRBJ2-5,16,TRBD2,TRBV6-2/TRBV6-3,-,TGTGCCAGCAGTGAATGGGGGGGTAGGGTACAAGAGACCCAGTACTTC,CASSEWGGRVQETQYF
TRBJ1-2,12,-,TRBV24-1,few,TGTGCCACCACCGACAATGACTATGGCTACACCTTC,CATTDNDYGYTF
TRBJ2-5,14,-,TRBV7-9,-,TGTGCCAGCAGGAGCGTCGGGTACCAAGAGACCCAGTACTTC,CASRSVGYQETQYF
TRBJ2-5,13,-,TRBV2,-,TGTGCCAGCAGTGCAAGGGCAGGTATAGCCCCGTACTTC,CASSARAGIAPYF
TRBJ1-6,16,-,TRBV7-9,-,TGTGCCAGCAGCTTAAGTGACAGAGAGTATAATTCACCCCTCCACTTT,CASSLSDREYNSPLHF
TRBJ2-2,14,-,TRBV11-2,-,TGTGCCAGCAGCTTAGCCCTAGCCATCGGGGAGCTGTTTTTT,CASSLALAIGELFF
TRBJ1-2,11,-,TRBV14,-,TGTGCCAGCAGCCAAGAGGGGAGCTACACCTTC,CASSQEGSYTF
TRBJ2-7,14,-,TRBV2,-,TGTGCCAGCTCACCTTTCCGACAGTCTAGCGAGCCGTACTTC,CASSPFRQSSEPYF
TRBJ2-7,15,TRBD1,TRBV5-6,few,TGTGCCAGCAGCTTGTCTGGACAGGGAGTCTACGAGCAGTACTTC,CASSLSGQGVYEQYF
TRBJ2-7,16,-,TRBV15,-,TGTGCCGCCAGCAGCCCGGACAGAAGGTCACCTTTCGGGCAGTACTTC,CAASSPDRRSPFGQYF
TRBJ2-3,15,-,TRBV7-2,-,TGTGCCAGCAGCTTCGAGGGGTTCGGCACAGATACGCAGTATTTT,CASSFEGFGTDTQYF
TRBJ1-1,18,TRBD1,TRBV9,many,TGTGCCAGCAGCGTAGGAGGGACAGGGGGCTCAGCGAACACTGAAGCTTTCTTT,CASSVGGTGGSANTEAFF
TRBJ1-2,16,-,TRBV2,-,TGTGCCAGCAGTTTATCGAGGGTAACGGGGAACTATGGCTACACCTTC,CASSLSRVTGNYGYTF
TRBJ2-1,14,TRBD2,TRBV20-1,-,TGCAGTGCTCGGTGGCTAGCGGGAGCGGTTGAGCAGTTCTTC,CSARWLAGAVEQFF
TRBJ2-5,17,-,TRBV6-5,many,TGTGCCAGCAGCCTCCACGTCTCGGAGCGTGCCCAAGAGACCCAGTACTTC,CASSLHVSERAQETQYF
TRBJ1-1,15,-,TRBV10-3,many,TGTGCCATCAGTGACCCTGGACTCTACGAATTTGAAGCTTTCTTT,CAISDPGLYEFEAFF
TRBJ2-6,15,TRBD1,TRBV12-3/TRBV12-4,-,TGTGCCAGCAGTCGACAGGGTTTAGGGGCCAACGTCCTGACTTTC,CASSRQGLGANVLTF
TRBJ1-5,14,TRBD1,TRBV7-2,many,TGTTCCAGCATGGGACAGGGGTACAATCAGCCCCAGCATTTT,CSSMGQGYNQPQHF
TRBJ1-5,15,-,TRBV5-6,many,TGTGCCAGCAGCTGGACGGAGGACCGGGATCGCCCCCAGCATTTT,CASSWTEDRDRPQHF
TRBJ2-7,14,TRBD1,TRBV5-6,few,TGTGCCAGCAGCGAGGATCAGGGGGCAGGGGAGCAGTACTTC,CASSEDQGAGEQYF
TRBJ1-3,16,-,TRBV7-2,many,TGTGCCAGCAGCTTAACCACGACAGTCTCTGGAAACACCATATATTTT,CASSLTTTVSGNTIYF